The present T cell receptor beta chain was sequenced within a study of T-cell memory formation after mild COVID-19. The CDR3 is made up of 13 amino acids. The V gene end was trimmed by 4 bases and the J gene end by 5 bases; junction bases not matched to a gene: 3. Germline lookup yields CDR1 LNHDA and CDR2 SQIVND (reference sequence). This clonotype has just a few counts. TCRdb re-called the 5' RACE reads with MiXCR, one entry per CDR3 protein. The table has some 320,000 distinct CDR3 sequences, about 16% seen once; the top ten hold about a fifth. This chain joins TRBV19 and TRBJ2-7, with 9 bases matching TRBD1. Material for sequencing was PBMCs or a T cell subset sorted from them (not recorded which). This clonotype was sampled from a young man who had mild COVID-19 (a few samples of this study predate the infection). Cell type and time point are not known. This chain's CDR3 is CASSTDRGNEQYF. The CDR3 DNA follows: TGTGCCAGTAGTACTGACAGGGGGAACGAGCAGTACTTC.